A single sample gave rise to the 30 T cell receptor beta chains below, sequenced in a study of blood T cell repertoires in COVID-19. The table came from immunoSEQ multiplex PCR; TCRdb's copy has only in-frame clones and leaves some out. The table includes roughly 90,000 clones, around nine tenths detected once. The material sequenced was peripheral blood. The source of these receptors is a man in his forties or fifties with acute or convalescent COVID-19.

This clone has more than one count but fewer than ten. The gene calls are TRBV9 and TRBJ2-1; possible D gene TRBD1, 5 bases. The CDR3 spans 15 residues. Trimming shortened V by 0 bases and J by 10 bases, and 17 bases separated the two germline ends. Germline V lookup: CDR1 SGDLS, CDR2 YYNGEE. This CDR3 reads CASSVDLSRVREQFF. In DNA, the CDR3 is TGTGCCAGCAGCGTAGATCTTAGCAGGGTCCGCGAGCAGTTCTTC.

This chain uses TRBV3-1 (or the pseudogene TRBV3-2) with TRBJ1-3, with a possible D match to TRBD1 (6 bases). The CDR3 spans 16 residues. V dropped 4 bases and J dropped 1 base, with 14 bases sitting between them. CDR1 is LGHDT, CDR2 YNNKEL, per germline (reference sequence). CDR3 amino acids: CASSPFGQRSGNTIYF. The CDR3 region has the DNA TGTGCCAGCAGCCCATTCGGACAGCGATCTGGAAACACCATATATTTT.

This clone has only one observation. The J gene is TRBJ2-1, the V gene TRBV5-1, with 8 nucleotides matching TRBD1. V was clipped by 6 bases and J by 8 bases; unmatched bases: 7. The CDR3 has 13 residues. From germline, CDR1 is SGHRS and CDR2 YFSETQ. CDR3 loop: CASTRTGSDEQFF. The CDR3, as DNA: TGCGCCAGCACCAGGACAGGGTCGGATGAGCAGTTCTTC. The whole variable domain, filled in from reference TRBV5-1 and TRBJ2-1, reads KAGVTQTPRYLIKTRGQQVTLSCSPISGHRSVSWYQQTPGQGLQFLFEYFSETQRNKGNFPGRFSGRQFSNSRSEMNVSTLELGDSALYLCASTRTGSDEQFFGPGTRLTVL.

This chain uses TRBV5-6 with TRBJ1-1; 8 bases are shared with TRBD1. Germline CDR1 SGHDT, CDR2 YYEEEE. The CDR3 runs to 15 residues. The ends lost 1 base at V and 1 base at J; junction bases unmatched: 3. The CDR3: CASSLRTGQNTEAFF. Written as DNA, the CDR3 is TGTGCCAGCAGCTTGAGGACAGGGCAGAACACTGAAGCTTTCTTT.

The rearrangement uses TRBV25-1 and TRBJ2-5, with a weak D call TRBD2 (6 bases). Germline V gene sequence: CDR1 MGHDK, CDR2 SYGVNS. The V end lost 2 bases, the J end lost 5 bases, and 18 bases lay between the germline ends. The CDR3 spans 16 residues. The CDR3 coding sequence is TGTGCCAGCAGTGAAGGGAGGAGGGGCGCGGGGGAGACCCAGTACTTC. Residues: CASSEGRRGAGETQYF.

The chain recombines TRBV5-4 with TRBJ1-2; a weak D match, TRBD1 (5 bases). The CDR3 spans 14 residues. V lost 0 bases and J lost 1, with 7 bases in between. Germline CDR1 reads SGHNT; CDR2 reads YYREEE (reference sequence). Written as DNA, the CDR3 is TGTGCCAGCAGCTTGGGGGGGGTTAACTATGGCTACACCTTC. Translation: CASSLGGVNYGYTF.

The V call is TRBV6-6, the J call TRBJ2-1, with 7 nucleotides matching TRBD1. This CDR3 has 14 amino acids. J lost 6 bases, V lost 2 bases, and 4 bases had no gene match. The germline V gene encodes CDR1 MNHNY and CDR2 SVGAGI (reference sequence). CDR3 nucleotide sequence: TGTGCCAGCAGTTACGACAGGGATCTCAATGAGCAGTTCTTC. Its translation is CASSYDRDLNEQFF.

The chain couples TRBV5-4 to TRBJ1-1; TRBD1 aligns across 7 bases. The V and J ends lost 4 bases and 4 bases, in that order; junction bases with no gene match: 7. The CDR3 has 14 residues. Per germline, CDR1 SGHNT and CDR2 YYREEE (reference sequence). CDR3 region: CASSLTGPGTEAFF. Here the CDR3 DNA reads TGTGCCAGCAGCCTGACAGGGCCGGGCACTGAAGCTTTCTTT.

This chain joins TRBV6-6 and TRBJ1-4; no reliable D call. The V gene's germline CDR1 is MNHNY and CDR2 SVGAGI (reference sequence). Trimming removed 4 bases from V and 13 bases from J, with 13 bases in between. The CDR3 is 12 residues long. The CDR3 DNA reads TGTGCCAGCAGTTTGGTCGCGGGAGGACTGTTTTTT. The encoded protein is CASSLVAGGLFF.

This chain uses TRBV27 with TRBJ1-4; no clear D gene. CDR1 and CDR2 (germline): MNHEY, SMNVEV (reference sequence). This CDR3 is built from 15 residues. Between the trimmed V and J ends, which lost 5 bases and 0 bases, there was a span of 10 bases. DNA for the CDR3: TGTGCCAGCAGTCCGACATTAGCAACTAATGAAAAACTGTTTTTT. Its protein is CASSPTLATNEKLFF.

The gene calls are TRBV4-3 and TRBJ2-3; 9 bases fit TRBD2. V was pared by 0 bases and J by 6 bases, with 4 bases of the junction left unmatched. Germline V CDR1 and CDR2: LGHNA, YSLEER. This CDR3 has 15 residues. This CDR3 reads CASSQDGTSSDTQYF. CDR3 in DNA: TGCGCCAGCAGCCAAGACGGGACTAGCAGTGATACGCAGTATTTT.

V is TRBV27 and J is TRBJ1-4, with 7 bases identical to TRBD1. Germline V gene lookup returns CDR1 MNHEY and CDR2 SMNVEV (reference sequence). The CDR3 extends over 15 amino acids. Trimming cost V 0 bases and J 5 bases; bases outside gene matches: 3. The CDR3 coding sequence is TGTGCCAGCAGTTTATCGGGGACAGCGAATGAAAAACTGTTTTTT. Translating gives CASSLSGTANEKLFF.

V gene TRBV6-2 or TRBV6-3 combines with J gene TRBJ1-2; 7 bases are shared with TRBD1. The CDR3 is 17 residues long. Germline CDR1 and CDR2: MNHEY and SVGEGT. The J segment lost 4 bases and the V segment lost 2 bases, leaving 13 bases of the junction unmatched. CDR3 coding DNA: TGTGCCAGCAGTTACCGGGCAAACCAACAGGGGAGCTATGGCTACACCTTC. Its translation is CASSYRANQQGSYGYTF.

V gene TRBV5-1 combines with J gene TRBJ2-2, with D hard to call. The CDR3 length is 16 residues. V was trimmed by 0 bases and J by 1 base, leaving 10 bases between them. Per the germline V gene, CDR1 is SGHRS and CDR2 is YFSETQ. The DNA for the CDR3 is TGCGCCAGCAGCTTGGCTTCCATAGAGAACACCGGGGAGCTGTTTTTT. Encoded protein: CASSLASIENTGELFF.

This chain links TRBV27 with TRBJ2-7, with TRBD1 as a possible D gene (6 bases). This CDR3 comprises 14 residues. In germline, CDR1 is MNHEY, CDR2 SMNVEV (reference sequence). Trimming took 10 bases from V and 4 from J, leaving 20 bases between them. CDR3 nucleotides: TGTGCCACCAGATTCCAGGGGTCCTATTACGAGCAGTACTTC. Translating gives CATRFQGSYYEQYF.

The chain is built from TRBV5-4 and TRBJ1-1; the match to TRBD1 covers 7 bases. The V and J ends lost 4 bases and 3 bases, in that order; junction bases with no gene match: 3. The CDR3 sequence is 13 residues long. The V gene's germline CDR1 is SGHNT and CDR2 YYREEE (reference sequence). CDR3 bases: TGTGCCAGCAGCCCTCAGGGGGACACTGAAGCTTTCTTT. Protein sequence: CASSPQGDTEAFF.

The gene calls are TRBV6-2 or TRBV6-3 and TRBJ2-2, with no clear D. CDR3 size: 14 residues. The V and J ends lost 0 bases and 6 bases respectively, with 8 bases between them. The germline V gene encodes CDR1 MNHEY and CDR2 SVGEGT. In DNA form, the CDR3 reads TGTGCCAGCAGTTACTCGAGTATGGCCGGGGAGCTGTTTTTT. Translation gives CASSYSSMAGELFF.

This sequence joins TRBV18 and TRBJ1-1; 8 bases align to TRBD1. The CDR3 runs to 17 residues. The germline CDR1 and CDR2 sequences are KGHSH and LQKENI. Trimming cost V 3 bases and J 0 bases; bases outside gene matches: 9. Here the CDR3 reads CASSPDVTGGLNTEAFF. The CDR3 coding sequence is TGTGCCAGCTCACCCGACGTTACAGGGGGACTGAACACTGAAGCTTTCTTT.

The chain recombines TRBV20-1 with TRBJ2-1; D is perhaps TRBD1 (5 bases). The CDR3 has 11 amino acids. V lost 4 bases, J lost 12 bases, and 13 bases lay in between. Germline CDR1 reads DFQATT; CDR2 reads SNEGSKA (reference sequence). This chain's CDR3 is CSANQQGLQFF. CDR3 DNA sequence: TGCAGTGCTAACCAGCAGGGTCTGCAGTTCTTC.

The gene calls are TRBV7-2 and TRBJ1-1; D is perhaps TRBD1 (5 bases). This CDR3 is built from 13 residues. Trimming pared 5 bases from V and 4 bases from J, leaving 11 bases between. The V gene's germline CDR1 is SGHTA and CDR2 FQGNSA. CDR3: CASSPWRGTEAFF. The CDR3, as DNA: TGTGCCAGCAGCCCGTGGAGGGGCACTGAAGCTTTCTTT.

V gene TRBV6-1 combines with J gene TRBJ1-5; TRBD1 might be the D (5 bases). The length of the CDR3 is 15 residues. CDR1 is MNHNS and CDR2 is SASEGT in the germline V gene. Between the trimmed V and J ends, which lost 2 bases and 1 base, there was a span of 9 bases. This chain's CDR3 is CASSEIAGSNQPQHF. DNA of the CDR3: TGTGCCAGCAGTGAAATCGCAGGGAGCAATCAGCCCCAGCATTTT.

The rearrangement links TRBV28 to TRBJ1-2, with 9 positions matching TRBD1. CDR3 length: 15 amino acids. CDR1 MDHEN and CDR2 SYDVKM come from the germline V gene. The V segment lost 6 bases and the J segment 7 bases; nucleotides outside the gene matches: 12. CDR3 coding DNA: TGTGCCAGCAGCTCCCCGACCGGGACAGGGATTGGCTACACCTTC. Encoded protein: CASSSPTGTGIGYTF.

J is TRBJ2-5 and V is TRBV4-2, with 8 bases lining up with TRBD2. The junction had 8 bases not matched to a gene; V was cut back by 4 bases and J by 1 base. Germline V gives CDR1 LGHNA, CDR2 YNFKEQ. This CDR3 spans 16 amino acids. In DNA, the CDR3 is TGTGCCAGCAGCCCCAGGAGTAGCGGGGTCCAAGAGACCCAGTACTTC. The encoded protein is CASSPRSSGVQETQYF.

The chain uses TRBV9 and TRBJ2-2; D might be TRBD2 (5 bases). CDR3 size: 14 residues. Germline V gene sequence: CDR1 SGDLS, CDR2 YYNGEE. Trimming cost V 3 bases and J 6 bases, with 12 bases left between them. CDR3 in DNA: TGTGCCAGCAGCGCAACGGGGAGCCCCGGGGAGCTGTTTTTT. This sequence encodes CASSATGSPGELFF.

This clone showed up just a few times. The genes are TRBV2 and TRBJ2-7; unclear D gene. This CDR3 comprises 15 residues. CDR1 and CDR2 from the germline V gene are SNHLY and FYNNEI. The V end was cut by 4 bases, the J end by 3 bases, with 16 bases between. CDR3 sequence reads: CASSGISDGFYEQYF. The CDR3, as DNA: TGTGCCAGCAGTGGGATTTCCGACGGGTTCTACGAGCAGTACTTC.

This clone has a count of ten or more. The V and J genes are TRBV11-2 and TRBJ2-3; the match to TRBD2 covers 8 bases. CDR1 and CDR2 (germline): SGHAT, FQNNGV. CDR3 length equals 17 residues. The J segment lost 4 bases and the V segment lost 0 bases, leaving 9 bases of the junction unmatched. The DNA for the CDR3 is TGTGCCAGCAGCTTAGACGACGGGAGGGCCGCGGCAGATACGCAGTATTTT. This gives the protein CASSLDDGRAAADTQYF.

This clone was recorded a few times. V and J are TRBV5-4 and TRBJ2-5; TRBD1 aligns across 7 bases. Germline values: CDR1 SGHNT, CDR2 YYREEE (reference sequence). The V gene end was trimmed by 5 bases and the J gene end by 2 bases; junction bases not matched to a gene: 9. The length of the CDR3 is 15 residues. Here the CDR3 reads CASSSPGQLQETQYF. CDR3 coding DNA: TGTGCCAGCAGTTCTCCGGGACAGCTACAAGAGACCCAGTACTTC.

The chain couples TRBV14 to TRBJ1-2, with 7 bases aligning to TRBD1. Germline CDR1 reads SGHDN; CDR2 reads FVKESK. The CDR3 sequence is 15 residues long. V lost 3 bases to trimming and J lost 3 bases; unmatched junction nucleotides: 7. The CDR3 loop reads CASSHQGEYDYGYTF. The CDR3 nucleotides read TGTGCCAGCAGCCATCAGGGGGAGTACGACTATGGCTACACCTTC.

This clone was counted at least ten times. This chain links TRBV5-3 with TRBJ2-7; maybe TRBD2 (5 bases). TRBV5-3 is an open reading frame whose function is uncertain. The germline V and J ends were trimmed by 2 bases and 0 bases, with 21 bases remaining between them. The CDR3 is 18 residues long. CDR3 protein: CARSFPGNGILGSYEQYF. CDR3 sequence (DNA): TGTGCCAGAAGCTTCCCCGGGAACGGAATACTGGGCTCCTACGAGCAGTACTTC.

This sequence joins TRBV6-5 and TRBJ2-5; 7 positions agree with TRBD1. CDR3 length equals 13 residues. The germline gives CDR1 MNHEY, CDR2 SVGAGI. V lost 8 bases and J lost 1; bases outside the gene matches: 4. The CDR3 spells CASCRQGQETQYF. CDR3 in DNA: TGTGCCAGCTGTAGACAGGGCCAAGAGACCCAGTACTTC.